This entry lists 7 T cell receptor beta chains sequenced from one sample in a study of T-cell memory formation after mild COVID-19. Using its own MiXCR run on the 5' RACE reads, TCRdb lists one record per CDR3 protein. The profile shows 400,000 to 500,000 distinct CDR3 sequences, roughly 20% of them singletons. Specimen: PBMCs or a T cell subset sorted from them (not recorded which). Source of these receptors: an adult woman who had mild COVID-19 (a few samples of this study predate the infection). Cell type and time point are not known.

The chain is built from TRBV2 and TRBJ2-5, with D unclear. CDR3 length: 12 amino acids. V dropped 3 bases and J dropped 1 base, with 3 bases sitting between them. CDR1 is SNHLY, CDR2 FYNNEI, per germline. The CDR3 is CASSDSQETQYF. CDR3 nucleotide sequence: TGTGCCAGCAGTGACAGCCAAGAGACCCAGTACTTC.

This sequence joins TRBV12-3 or TRBV12-4 and TRBJ2-7; D gene ambiguous. V was pared by 6 bases and J by 2 bases, with 14 bases between. The CDR3 sequence is 14 residues long. This CDR3 reads CASSLTWTAYEQYF. The CDR3 DNA is TGTGCCAGCAGCCTTACCTGGACGGCCTACGAGCAGTACTTC.

This chain connects TRBV7-9 to TRBJ2-1, with TRBD2 matching 10 bases. The J segment lost 0 bases and the V segment lost 3 bases, leaving 2 bases of the junction unmatched. Germline V gene lookup returns CDR1 SEHNR and CDR2 FQNEAQ (reference sequence). The CDR3 covers 16 residues. This CDR3 is CASSFIAGGSYNEQFF. The CDR3 region has the DNA TGTGCCAGCAGCTTTATAGCGGGGGGCTCCTACAATGAGCAGTTCTTC. Full variable domain (outside the CDR3, taken from reference TRBV7-9 and TRBJ2-1): DTGVSQNPRHKITKRGQNVTFRCDPISEHNRLYWYRQTLGQGPEFLTYFQNEAQLEKSRLLSDRFSAERPKGSFSTLEIQRTEQGDSAMYLCASSFIAGGSYNEQFFGPGTRLTVL.

The sample holds many counts of this clonotype. V usage is TRBV10-3 and J usage is TRBJ2-7, with D tentatively TRBD1 (5 bases). V lost 4 bases and J lost 3, with 25 bases in between. This CDR3 comprises 18 residues. CDR1 and CDR2 (germline): ENHRY, SYGVKD. CDR3 nucleotides: TGTGCCATCAGTGGATCGACCTTCGTGGCAGGGCCACGCTACGAGCAGTACTTC. Translated: CAISGSTFVAGPRYEQYF.

The chain uses TRBV7-2 and TRBJ1-2, with D maybe TRBD1 (6 bases). Germline lookup yields CDR1 SGHTA and CDR2 FQGNSA. V was shortened by 3 bases and J by 5 bases, with 10 bases between the two germline ends. The CDR3 runs to 13 residues. CDR3 bases: TGTGCCAGCAGCTTGGACAGTCCTTATGGCTACACCTTC. This encodes CASSLDSPYGYTF.

This clonotype was seen only a few times. The chain has TRBV6-2 or TRBV6-3 and TRBJ1-2; maybe TRBD1 (6 bases). From germline, CDR1 is MNHEY and CDR2 SVGEGT. Trimming removed 6 bases at V and 3 bases at J, with 17 bases between. CDR3 length equals 15 residues. CDR3 in amino acids: CASRPDRTVDYGYTF. In DNA form, the CDR3 reads TGTGCCAGCAGACCCGACAGGACGGTGGACTATGGCTACACCTTC.

This clonotype was seen a handful of times. The chain couples TRBV3-1 to TRBJ2-1; a possible D gene is TRBD2 (6 bases). The CDR3 sequence is 15 residues long. Germline V gene sequence: CDR1 LGHDT, CDR2 YNNKEL (reference sequence). V gave up 0 bases and J gave up 3 bases, with 9 bases separating them. The CDR3 spells CASSQDGGFYNEQFF. The DNA of the CDR3 is TGTGCCAGCAGCCAAGATGGGGGGTTCTACAATGAGCAGTTCTTC.